Listed below are T cell receptor beta chains from one sample, sequenced in a study of shared clonotypes between healthy human individuals. Using immunoSEQ multiplex PCR, the repertoire was profiled, and TCRdb retains in-frame clones only, with some absent. The sample contains some 2,100,000 clones, about 94% of which appear only once. The sample consisted of naive CD4+ T cells sorted from blood. All receptors come from a man between 18 and 35 years old in good health. Each CDR3 is given with its conserved first and last residue. A D gene is named only where the DNA matches it firmly. Size is omitted from some rows. Given values are once, few, many or a class for expanded clones.

D gene	V gene	J gene	clone size	CDR3 DNA	CDR3 protein
TRBD1	TRBV27	TRBJ2-7	-	TGTGCCAGCAGTTTAAACAGGGGTACAAACGAGCAGTACTTC	CASSLNRGTNEQYF
-	TRBV27	TRBJ2-1	-	TGTGCCAGCGGCCAACTAGCTAATTATTACAATGAGCAGTTCTTC	CASGQLANYYNEQFF
-	TRBV27	TRBJ1-2	-	TGTGCCAGCAGCTCGGCAGCTAACTATGGCTACACCTTC	CASSSAANYGYTF
-	TRBV30	TRBJ1-2	-	TGTGCCTGGGAGACAGAATACTATGGCTACACCTTC	CAWETEYYGYTF
TRBD1	TRBV9	TRBJ2-1	-	TGTGCCAGCAGCGGCGGACAGGGCTCCTACAATGAGCAGTTCTTC	CASSGGQGSYNEQFF
TRBD1	TRBV19	TRBJ1-5	-	TGTGCCAGTAGTTCGCAGGGGGATCAGCCCCAGCATTTT	CASSSQGDQPQHF
-	TRBV5-6	TRBJ2-7	-	TGTGCCAGCAGCTTGGCAGGGATCTACGAGCAGTACTTC	CASSLAGIYEQYF
-	TRBV30	TRBJ2-6	-	TGTGCCTGGAGATGGCCTGACTCTGGGGCCAACGTCCTGACTTTC	CAWRWPDSGANVLTF
TRBD1	TRBV5-1	TRBJ1-2	-	TGCGCCAGCAGCTTGAGGTTAGGGACAGACTATGGCTACACCTTC	CASSLRLGTDYGYTF
-	TRBV29-1	TRBJ2-6	once	TGCAGCGTAGGGGCCCCCTCTGGGGCCAACGTCCTGACTTTC	CSVGAPSGANVLTF
TRBD2	TRBV9	TRBJ2-7	-	TGTGCCAGCAGCGTAGAAGCTAGCGGGGCGACCTACGAGCAGTACTTC	CASSVEASGATYEQYF
TRBD2	TRBV5-1	TRBJ2-3	-	TGCGCCAGCAGCGGAGGCCTAGCGGACACAGATACGCAGTATTTT	CASSGGLADTDTQYF
-	TRBV5-1	TRBJ2-7	-	TGCGCCAGCAGCTCTGACTTGCGAGGGCCTTCCGAGCAGTACTTC	CASSSDLRGPSEQYF
-	TRBV7-9	TRBJ2-3	-	TGTGCCAGCAGCCCGGAGGCAGATACGCAGTATTTT	CASSPEADTQYF
-	TRBV5-1	TRBJ2-3	-	TGCGCCAGCAGCCGCGGGGACAGAGATTTAGATACGCAGTATTTT	CASSRGDRDLDTQYF
-	TRBV5-1	TRBJ2-2	-	TGCGCCAGCAGCCCGAAGACCGACACCGGGGAGCTGTTTTTT	CASSPKTDTGELFF
TRBD1	TRBV10-3	TRBJ1-2	-	TGTGCCATCAGCTTTGACAGGGACGGCTACACCTTC	CAISFDRDGYTF
TRBD2	TRBV10-3	TRBJ2-7	once	TGTGCCATCACTCATAGACTAGCGGGAGGGCCTGGCGACGAGCAGTACTTC	CAITHRLAGGPGDEQYF
-	TRBV30	TRBJ2-1	-	TGTGCCTGGACTCTCCCATCGGGGAGAAATGAGCAGTTCTTC	CAWTLPSGRNEQFF
-	TRBV20-1	TRBJ2-7	few	TGCAGTGCTATGACAGGTTACGAGCAGTACTTC	CSAMTGYEQYF
-	TRBV19	TRBJ2-5	-	TGTGCCAGTAACCCGCCAGGGCTAGAGACCCAGTACTTC	CASNPPGLETQYF
-	TRBV20-1	TRBJ2-5	-	TGCAGTGCTAGTGTCCCGGGGACCCAGTACTTC	CSASVPGTQYF
TRBD1	TRBV4-3	TRBJ1-1	-	TGCGCCAGCAGCCAAGTTTGGGCAGGGGGAAACACTGAAGCTTTCTTT	CASSQVWAGGNTEAFF
-	TRBV9	TRBJ1-1	-	TGTGCCAGCAGCGTAAGCATGAACACTGAAGCTTTCTTT	CASSVSMNTEAFF
-	TRBV6-1	TRBJ2-7	-	TGTGCCAGCAGTGAATATCCCCGGGGCCCCTACGAGCAGTACTTC	CASSEYPRGPYEQYF
-	TRBV27	TRBJ2-3	-	TGTGCCAGCAGTTTCGGGCGAAACAGAGAGTATTTT	CASSFGRNREYF
-	TRBV25-1	TRBJ2-7	once	TGTGCCAGCAGTGAAAGAACGGCCTCCTACGAGCAGTACTTC	CASSERTASYEQYF
-	TRBV6-5	TRBJ2-7	-	TGTGCCAGCAGTTACCTCGGGGACGAGCAGTACTTC	CASSYLGDEQYF
-	TRBV7-9	TRBJ1-1	-	TGTGCCAGCAGCTTGGACCGGACTGAAGCTTTCTTT	CASSLDRTEAFF
-	TRBV18	TRBJ1-3	-	TGTGCCAGCTCACCACAGAATCCCAGCTCTGGAAACACCATATATTTT	CASSPQNPSSGNTIYF